This record concerns one TCR beta chain sequence. This record belongs to a study of blood T cell repertoires in COVID-19. About the research overall: The study drew acute and convalescent COVID-19 samples from the United States, Italy and Spain. T cells, B-cell-depleted T cells, or PBMCs supplied cDNA or gDNA.

The CDR3 is 11 amino acids. The V end was cut by 6 bases, the J end by 3 bases, with 9 bases between. Germline CDR1 reads DFQATT; CDR2 reads SNEGSKA (reference sequence). Authors' methods: Amplified reference gene primers provided the basis for estimating nucleated cell counts. Sequenced by immunoSEQ multiplex PCR; TCRdb stores in-frame clones only, minus some. D and trimming were read from the DNA, whereas the V and J calls and clone size are those reported in that table. The sample has some 180,000 clones; more than 80% are singletons. Followed longitudinally, the Seattle patients had been enrolled during active infection.

The chain uses TRBV20-1 and TRBJ2-7; D perhaps matches TRBD1 (6 bases). The TCR comes from a woman aged 80 or over with COVID-19, enrolled during active disease. Sample: peripheral blood. The DNA of the CDR3 is TGCAGTGCGGCAGGGGTCTACGAGCAGTACTTC. This translates into CSAAGVYEQYF.